This is a list of T cell receptor beta chains from one sample in a study of beta chain features in type 1 diabetes. Measured with immunoSEQ multiplex PCR; TCRdb has only the in-frame clones, and not every one. The sample records about half a million clones, roughly 31% being singletons. Sequenced: naive CD4+ T cells from blood. These receptors came from a man aged 18-30 years in good health. Each CDR3 is given with its conserved first and last residue. The D gene is left open where the match is weak. Only some rows state a clone size, as once, few, many or a class for expanded clones.

TRBJ2-1	TRBV7-9	.	TRBD1	TGTGCCAGCAGCTTTGACAGGGTGGCCTACAATGAGCAGTTCTTC	CASSFDRVAYNEQFF
TRBJ1-1	TRBV7-8	few	TRBD1	TGTGCCAGCAGCTTGACGGACAGGGGGCTTGAAGCTTTCTTT	CASSLTDRGLEAFF
TRBJ2-4	TRBV9	.	.	TGTGCCAGCAGCGTGTCCACTCTCGACATTCAGTACTTC	CASSVSTLDIQYF
TRBJ2-7	TRBV14	few	.	TGTGCCAGCCTTGAAAGGGCCTACGAGCAGTACTTC	CASLERAYEQYF
TRBJ2-7	TRBV7-2	.	.	TGTGCCAGCAGCCCGAATCTAGCGCTCGCCTCTTACGAGCAGTACTTC	CASSPNLALASYEQYF
TRBJ1-2	TRBV2	.	.	TGTGCCAGCGCGAAGGGCAGAGAATTTGGGTCGGGCTACACCTTC	CASAKGREFGSGYTF
TRBJ2-5	TRBV7-3	.	TRBD2	TGTGCCAGCAGCTTAAGGCGGGAGGAGACCCAGTACTTC	CASSLRREETQYF
TRBJ2-5	TRBV21-1	few	.	TGTGCCAGCAGCAAAGCGGGCGAGACCCAGTACTTC	CASSKAGETQYF
TRBJ2-3	TRBV7-2	.	.	TGTGCCAGCAGCCCCCAATCCGTAAGCACAGATACGCAGTATTTT	CASSPQSVSTDTQYF
TRBJ2-1	TRBV11-2	few	TRBD2	TGTGCCAGCAGCTCCCGACTAGCGGTTTACAATGAGCAGTTCTTC	CASSSRLAVYNEQFF
TRBJ2-3	TRBV30	.	TRBD2	TGTGCCTGGAGAGCGGGAGGCACGGGAACGCAGTATTTT	CAWRAGGTGTQYF
TRBJ2-3	TRBV2	.	.	TGTGCCAGCAGCTTGACGGGAACTAGCACAGATACGCAGTATTTT	CASSLTGTSTDTQYF
TRBJ1-1	TRBV7-9	.	.	TGTGCCAGCAGCTTAGGGTCAGGGGAGACTGAAGCTTTCTTT	CASSLGSGETEAFF
TRBJ2-7	TRBV13	few	.	TGTGCCAGCAGCGTACAGGGTAGGGAGCAGTACTTC	CASSVQGREQYF
TRBJ1-1	TRBV30	.	.	TGTGCCTGGAGGGCGGGGGGGCAGCAAGAAGCTTTCTTT	CAWRAGGQQEAFF
TRBJ2-1	TRBV7-6	.	.	TGTGCCAGCAGCTCAAACTCCTACAATGAGCAGTTCTTC	CASSSNSYNEQFF
TRBJ2-5	TRBV14	.	.	TGTGCCAGCAGCCAAGAGACCCAGTACTTC	CASSQETQYF
TRBJ2-1	TRBV28	.	.	TGTGCCAGCAGTACCCGCAGGTATGAGCAGTTCTTC	CASSTRRYEQFF
TRBJ2-5	TRBV5-1	few	.	TGCGCCAGCAGCTTGTCAGGGGAAGAGACCCAGTACTTC	CASSLSGEETQYF
TRBJ1-4	TRBV4-1	.	.	TGCGCCAGCAGCCAAGTTCGATCCGAAAAACTGTTTTTT	CASSQVRSEKLFF
TRBJ2-7	TRBV7-2	.	.	TGTGCCAGCAGCATCAGGGAAGAGCAGTACTTC	CASSIREEQYF
TRBJ2-5	TRBV11-2	once	.	TGTGCCAGCACCAACCTAGAGACCCAGTACTTC	CASTNLETQYF
TRBJ2-7	TRBV18	few	TRBD1	TGTGCCAGCTCACCTTACCGACAGGGGGGTTCCTACGAGCAGTACTTC	CASSPYRQGGSYEQYF
TRBJ1-1	TRBV7-2	.	TRBD1	TGTGCCAGCAGCGTGGACAGGGCCACTGAAGCTTTCTTT	CASSVDRATEAFF
TRBJ2-2	TRBV15	few	TRBD2	TGTGCCACCAGCAGAGGACTAGCGGGAGTGCACACCGGGGAGCTGTTTTTT	CATSRGLAGVHTGELFF
TRBJ2-4	TRBV4-2	.	.	TGTGCCAGCAGCCAAGATCGGGACGGCGGGGCCAAAAACATTCAGTACTTC	CASSQDRDGGAKNIQYF
TRBJ1-3	TRBV6-5	.	.	TGTGCCAGCAGTTACTCCGATGCTGGAAACACCATATATTTT	CASSYSDAGNTIYF
TRBJ2-7	TRBV5-1	.	TRBD1	TGCGCCAGCAGCTTGGGTGGGACAGGGTCCTCCTACGAGCAGTACTTC	CASSLGGTGSSYEQYF
TRBJ1-4	TRBV7-9	.	.	TGTGCCAGCAGCTTCGCGAGGCCTAATGAAAAACTGTTTTTT	CASSFARPNEKLFF
TRBJ2-7	TRBV6-5	few	.	TGTGCCAGCAGTTACGGTCGCGGAACCTACGAGCAGTACTTC	CASSYGRGTYEQYF
TRBJ2-2	TRBV14	.	.	TGTGCCAGCAGCCAAGCGAACACCGGGGAGCTGTTTTTT	CASSQANTGELFF
TRBJ1-5	TRBV15	.	.	TGTGCCACCAGCAGAGATTTGGGGCCCCCGAGACAGCCCCAGCATTTT	CATSRDLGPPRQPQHF